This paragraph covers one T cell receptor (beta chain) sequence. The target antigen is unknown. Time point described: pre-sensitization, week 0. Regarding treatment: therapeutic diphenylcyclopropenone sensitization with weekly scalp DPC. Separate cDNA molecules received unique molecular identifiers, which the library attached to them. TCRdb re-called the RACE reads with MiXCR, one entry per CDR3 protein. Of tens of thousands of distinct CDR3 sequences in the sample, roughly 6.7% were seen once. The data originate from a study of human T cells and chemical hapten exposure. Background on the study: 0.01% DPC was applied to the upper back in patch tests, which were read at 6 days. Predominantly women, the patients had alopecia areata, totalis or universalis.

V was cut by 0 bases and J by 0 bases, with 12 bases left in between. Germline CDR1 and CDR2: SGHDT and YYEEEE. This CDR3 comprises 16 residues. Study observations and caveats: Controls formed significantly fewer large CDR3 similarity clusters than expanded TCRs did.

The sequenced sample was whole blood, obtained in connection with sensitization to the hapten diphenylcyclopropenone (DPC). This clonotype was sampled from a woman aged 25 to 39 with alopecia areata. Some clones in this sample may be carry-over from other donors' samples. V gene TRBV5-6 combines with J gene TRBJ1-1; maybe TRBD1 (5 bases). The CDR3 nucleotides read TGTGCCAGCAGCTTGGCCCTAGGGGCCCTGAACACTGAAGCTTTCTTT. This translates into CASSLALGALNTEAFF.